This T cell receptor beta chain was sequenced for a study of T cell repertoires in cytomegalovirus infection. General study points: Pooled public TCR beta family frequency picked out CMV carriers with the relevant HLA.

Worth noting for this clonotype: Its specificity is not known.

V was clipped by 1 base and J by 5 bases, with 9 bases between them. CDR1 and CDR2 from the germline V gene are DFQATT and SNEGSKA (reference sequence). There are 13 residues in the CDR3. TCRdb recomputed calls from the reads with MiXCR, one row per CDR3 protein. The table includes 160,000 or so distinct CDR3 sequences, around 22% detected once. The chain couples TRBV20-1 to TRBJ1-5; no clear D. This clonotype was obtained from a human donor in good health (CMV status not recorded). Some clones in this sample may be carry-over from other donors' samples. What was sequenced was PBMCs. The CDR3 DNA reads TGCAGTGCTAGAGGAGGGCCCGATCAGCCCCAGCATTTT. Translating gives CSARGGPDQPQHF.